Presented here are 13 T cell receptor beta chains from one specimen sequenced in a study of monozygotic twins with inflammatory bowel disease. TCRdb re-called the 5' RACE reads; every CDR3 protein appears as one record, without DNA. The table lists about 380,000 distinct CDR3 sequences. Sample: blood. The receptors were sampled from a human donor with ulcerative colitis or Crohn's disease, or a healthy co-twin of an affected twin (not recorded which).

The chain employs TRBV20-1 and TRBJ1-5; TCRdb's D gene call, TRBD1, goes unchecked for lack of DNA. CDR1 is DFQATT and CDR2 is SNEGSKA in the germline V gene (reference sequence). The CDR3 has 16 residues. The CDR3 reads CSAPYRDMGDNQPQHF.

The J gene is TRBJ1-2, the V gene TRBV20-1; the D gene TCRdb calls, TRBD1, cannot be checked with no DNA. The CDR3 has 12 amino acids. Germline V gene lookup returns CDR1 DFQATT and CDR2 SNEGSKA (reference sequence). This CDR3 is CSASARSYGYTF.

V gene TRBV11-1 combines with J gene TRBJ2-1; TCRdb proposes TRBD2, but this gene call is untestable without DNA. CDR3 length: 16 residues. Germline lookup yields CDR1 SGHAT and CDR2 FQDESV (reference sequence). CDR3 protein: CASSYGGGGGWDEQFF.

This chain's CDR3 is CASSLSTGGGLYEQYF. This chain connects TRBV7-2 to TRBJ2-7; the TCRdb call, TRBD1, lacks DNA for checking. The CDR3 is 16 amino acids. Germline V gene data show CDR1 as SGHTA and CDR2 as FQGNSA.

This rearrangement joins TRBV4-3 to TRBJ2-1; TCRdb's assignment of TRBD1 cannot be checked, as there is no DNA. This CDR3 has 16 amino acids. In germline, CDR1 is LGHNA, CDR2 YSLEER. This CDR3 is CASSQGTKGGFNEQFF.

The genes are TRBV5-1 and TRBJ1-5; TCRdb lists TRBD1, though no DNA is available to test this call. Germline V gene lookup returns CDR1 SGHRS and CDR2 YFSETQ. This CDR3 spans 15 amino acids. The CDR3 sequence is CASSPTQGRNQPQHF.

The genes are TRBV18 and TRBJ2-1; TCRdb names TRBD2, which stays unverified in the absence of DNA. This CDR3 is built from 16 residues. CDR1 and CDR2 from the germline V gene are KGHSH and LQKENI. The CDR3: CASSPSSGGASNEQFF. Supplemented by reference TRBV18 and TRBJ2-1, the full variable domain reads NAGVMQNPRHLVRRRGQEARLRCSPMKGHSHVYWYRQLPEEGLKFMVYLQKENIIDESGMPKERFSAEFPKEGPSILRIQQVVRGDSAAYFCASSPSSGGASNEQFFGPGTRLTVL.

The gene calls are TRBV7-3 and TRBJ2-5; TCRdb gives TRBD2 as the D gene, but with no DNA this cannot be confirmed. From germline, CDR1 is SGHTA and CDR2 FQGTGA. This CDR3 contains 18 residues. The chain's CDR3 is CASSLSTSGGLYQETQYF. The full variable domain, its missing parts supplied by reference TRBV7-3 and TRBJ2-5, is GAGVSQTPSNKVTEKGKYVELRCDPISGHTALYWYRQSLGQGPEFLIYFQGTGAADDSGLPNDRFFAVRPEGSVSTLKIQRTERGDSAVYLCASSLSTSGGLYQETQYFGPGTRLLVL.

The chain combines TRBV5-1 with TRBJ2-4. Germline CDR1 and CDR2: SGHRS and YFSETQ. The CDR3 is 13 residues long. The CDR3 reads CASSLGVFPIQYF.

The chain employs TRBV29-1 and TRBJ1-5; lacking DNA, the TRBD1 call made by TCRdb goes unchecked. Looked up from germline, CDR1 is SQVTM and CDR2 is ANQGSEA. The CDR3 is 13 residues long. The CDR3 loop is CSVDAGANQPQHF.

The V gene is TRBV7-2, the J gene TRBJ1-5; TCRdb selects TRBD1, and the lack of DNA leaves this call unchecked. From germline, CDR1 is SGHTA and CDR2 FQGNSA. CDR3 size: 16 residues. CDR3 loop: CASSLSGGGSNQPQHF.

The rearrangement uses TRBV20-1 and TRBJ2-5; the D call of TRBD2 rests on TCRdb alone, since no DNA is present to check it. This CDR3 comprises 17 residues. The germline V gene has CDR1 DFQATT and CDR2 SNEGSKA (reference sequence). The CDR3 loop is CSARLPAVRTYQETQYF.

The chain has TRBV6-5 and TRBJ1-1. The length of the CDR3 is 15 residues. The germline V gene has CDR1 MNHEY and CDR2 SVGAGI. CDR3 sequence: CASSYIGKPNTEAFF.